This T cell receptor (beta chain) was recorded in a study of blood T cell repertoires in COVID-19. Across the study: The United States, Italy and Spain provided the acute and convalescent COVID-19 samples. T cells, B-cell-depleted T cells, or PBMCs provided the cDNA or gDNA that served as material.

While infection was still active, Seattle patients were enrolled and then followed longitudinally. The germline V gene encodes CDR1 MDHEN and CDR2 SYDVKM. CDR3 size: 16 residues. V was pared by 5 bases and J by 5 bases, with 21 bases between. Authors' processing steps: Cell counts per sample came from amplifying reference gene primers. The assay was immunoSEQ multiplex PCR, and TCRdb's table has in-frame clones only and misses some. V and J calls and clone size are given by that table; D and trimming were obtained from the DNA. Counted here are approximately 320,000 clones, roughly 86% occurring once; the ten biggest clones make up 11%.

The clonotype was recovered from a woman between 25 and 40 years old with COVID-19, enrolled during active disease. The V and J genes are TRBV28 and TRBJ2-5, with D maybe TRBD2 (6 bases). The sequenced material came from peripheral blood. This CDR3 is CASSPVIGLKRETQYF. The CDR3 region has the DNA TGTGCCAGCAGTCCCGTCATAGGACTAAAGAGGGAGACCCAGTACTTC.